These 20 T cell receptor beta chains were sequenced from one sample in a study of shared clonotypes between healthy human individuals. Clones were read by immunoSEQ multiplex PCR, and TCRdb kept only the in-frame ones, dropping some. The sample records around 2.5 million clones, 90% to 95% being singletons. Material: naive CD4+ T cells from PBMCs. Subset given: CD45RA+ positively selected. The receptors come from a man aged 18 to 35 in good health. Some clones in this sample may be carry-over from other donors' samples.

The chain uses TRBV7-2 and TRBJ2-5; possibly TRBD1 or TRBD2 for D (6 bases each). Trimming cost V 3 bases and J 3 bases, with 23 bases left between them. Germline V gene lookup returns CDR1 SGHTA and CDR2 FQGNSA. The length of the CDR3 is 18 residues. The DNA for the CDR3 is TGTGCCAGCAGCTTCCGGTTTCGGAGGAGGGGGTCTGAAGAGACCCAGTACTTC. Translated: CASSFRFRRRGSEETQYF.

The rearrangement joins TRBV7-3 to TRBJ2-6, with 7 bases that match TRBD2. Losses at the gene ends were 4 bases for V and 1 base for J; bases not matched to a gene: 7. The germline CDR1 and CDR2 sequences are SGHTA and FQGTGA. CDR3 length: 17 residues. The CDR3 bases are TGTGCCAGCAGCTGGACCTCGCGGGGGTCTGGGGCCAACGTCCTGACTTTC. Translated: CASSWTSRGSGANVLTF.

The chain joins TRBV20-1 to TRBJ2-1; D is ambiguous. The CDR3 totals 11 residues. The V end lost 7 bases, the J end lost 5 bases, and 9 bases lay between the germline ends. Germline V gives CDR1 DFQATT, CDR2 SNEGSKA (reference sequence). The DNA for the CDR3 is TGCAGTGGACCAGCGAACAATGAGCAGTTCTTC. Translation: CSGPANNEQFF.

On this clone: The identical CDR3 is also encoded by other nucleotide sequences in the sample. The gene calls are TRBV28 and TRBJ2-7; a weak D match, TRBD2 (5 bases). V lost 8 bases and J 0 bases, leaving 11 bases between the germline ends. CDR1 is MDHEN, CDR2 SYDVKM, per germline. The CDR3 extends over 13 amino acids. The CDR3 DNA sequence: TGTGCCAGCCGTACGGGGATCTCCTACGAGCAGTACTTC. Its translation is CASRTGISYEQYF.

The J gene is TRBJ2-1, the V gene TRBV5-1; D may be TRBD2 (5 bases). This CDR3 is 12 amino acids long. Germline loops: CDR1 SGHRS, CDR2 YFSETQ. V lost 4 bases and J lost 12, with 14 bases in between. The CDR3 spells CASSDLAPLQFF. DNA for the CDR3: TGCGCCAGCAGCGATCTAGCCCCCCTGCAGTTCTTC.

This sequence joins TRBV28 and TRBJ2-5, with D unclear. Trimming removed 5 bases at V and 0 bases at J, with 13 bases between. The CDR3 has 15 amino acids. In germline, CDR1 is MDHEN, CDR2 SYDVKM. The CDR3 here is CASSLPSQYQETQYF. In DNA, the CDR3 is TGTGCCAGCAGTCTCCCGTCCCAGTACCAAGAGACCCAGTACTTC.

CDR3 amino acids: CASSFRGQGGSTF. DNA for the CDR3: TGTGCCAGCAGCTTCCGGGGCCAGGGTGGTTCCACCTTC. The chain combines TRBV7-9 with TRBJ1-2; TRBD1 is a possible D gene (5 bases). Trimming took 3 bases from V and 13 from J, leaving 18 bases between them. CDR1 and CDR2 (germline): SEHNR, FQNEAQ (reference sequence). This CDR3 is built from 13 residues.

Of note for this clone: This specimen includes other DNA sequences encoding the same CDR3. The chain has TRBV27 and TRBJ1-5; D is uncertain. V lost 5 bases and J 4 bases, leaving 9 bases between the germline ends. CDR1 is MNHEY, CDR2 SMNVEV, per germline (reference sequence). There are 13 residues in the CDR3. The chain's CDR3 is CASSPRGNQPQHF. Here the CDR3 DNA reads TGTGCCAGCAGTCCCCGCGGGAATCAGCCCCAGCATTTT.

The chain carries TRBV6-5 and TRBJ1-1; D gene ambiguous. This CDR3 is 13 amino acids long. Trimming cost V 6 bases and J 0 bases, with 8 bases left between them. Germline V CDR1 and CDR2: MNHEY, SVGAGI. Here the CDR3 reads CASSQRVNTEAFF. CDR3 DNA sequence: TGTGCCAGCAGCCAAAGGGTGAACACTGAAGCTTTCTTT.

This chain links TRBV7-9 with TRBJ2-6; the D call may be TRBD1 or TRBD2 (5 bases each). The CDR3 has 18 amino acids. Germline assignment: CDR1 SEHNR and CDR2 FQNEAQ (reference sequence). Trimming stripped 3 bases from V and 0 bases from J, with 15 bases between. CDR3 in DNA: TGTGCCAGCAGCTTCCCAAGGGACGGGTTCTCTGGGGCCAACGTCCTGACTTTC. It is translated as CASSFPRDGFSGANVLTF.

The CDR3 sequence is CASSQDSYTDTQYF. The CDR3 DNA sequence: TGCGCCAGCAGCCAGGACAGCTACACAGATACGCAGTATTTT. The chain uses TRBV4-1 and TRBJ2-3; a weak D match, TRBD1 (6 bases). This CDR3 comprises 14 residues. Germline values: CDR1 MGHRA, CDR2 YSYEKL. V gave up 3 bases and J gave up 2 bases, with 9 bases separating them.

The CDR3: CASYSGAVYEQYF. Here the CDR3 DNA reads TGTGCCAGTTACAGCGGGGCAGTCTACGAGCAGTACTTC. The chain employs TRBV28 and TRBJ2-7, with 7 bases fitting TRBD2. This CDR3 spans 13 amino acids. Germline assignment: CDR1 MDHEN and CDR2 SYDVKM. V gave up 9 bases and J gave up 3 bases; unmatched junction bases: 8.

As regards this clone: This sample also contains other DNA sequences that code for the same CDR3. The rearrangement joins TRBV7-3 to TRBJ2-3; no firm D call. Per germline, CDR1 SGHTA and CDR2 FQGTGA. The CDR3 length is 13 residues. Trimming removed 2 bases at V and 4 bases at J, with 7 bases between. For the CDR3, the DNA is TGTGCCAGCAGCTTAGGTGGCCCAGATACGCAGTATTTT. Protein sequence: CASSLGGPDTQYF.

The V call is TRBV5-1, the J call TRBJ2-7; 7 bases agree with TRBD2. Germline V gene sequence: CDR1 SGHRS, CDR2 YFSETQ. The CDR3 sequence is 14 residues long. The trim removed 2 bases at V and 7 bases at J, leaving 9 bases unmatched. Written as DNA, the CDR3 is TGCGCCAGCAGCTTCTCTAGCGGCCTGGGGGAGCAGTACTTC. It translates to CASSFSSGLGEQYF.

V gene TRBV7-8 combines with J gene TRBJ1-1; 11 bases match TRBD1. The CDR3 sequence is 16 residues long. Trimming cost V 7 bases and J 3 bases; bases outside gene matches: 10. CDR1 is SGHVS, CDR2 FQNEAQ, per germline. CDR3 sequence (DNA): TGTGCCAGCACCCCCGTTGGACAGGGGGCAGACACTGAAGCTTTCTTT. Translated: CASTPVGQGADTEAFF.

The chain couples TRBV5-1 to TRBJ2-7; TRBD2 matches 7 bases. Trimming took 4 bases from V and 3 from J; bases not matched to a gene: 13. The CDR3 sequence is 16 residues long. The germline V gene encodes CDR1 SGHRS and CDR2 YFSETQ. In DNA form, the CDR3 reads TGCGCCAGCAGCCGGGAAGCGGGGCAGTGGGGCTACGAGCAGTACTTC. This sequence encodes CASSREAGQWGYEQYF.

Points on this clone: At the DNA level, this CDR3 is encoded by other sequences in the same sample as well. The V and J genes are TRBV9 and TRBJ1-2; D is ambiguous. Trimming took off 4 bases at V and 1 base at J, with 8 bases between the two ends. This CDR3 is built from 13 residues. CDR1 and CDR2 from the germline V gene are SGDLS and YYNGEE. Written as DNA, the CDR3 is TGTGCCAGCAGCCGGACGGGTAACTATGGCTACACCTTC. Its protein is CASSRTGNYGYTF.

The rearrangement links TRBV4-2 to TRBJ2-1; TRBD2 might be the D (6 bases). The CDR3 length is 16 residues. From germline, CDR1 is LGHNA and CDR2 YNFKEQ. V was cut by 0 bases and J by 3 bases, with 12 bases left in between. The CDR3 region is CASSQDLAADYNEQFF. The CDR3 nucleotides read TGTGCCAGCAGCCAAGATTTAGCGGCGGACTACAATGAGCAGTTCTTC.

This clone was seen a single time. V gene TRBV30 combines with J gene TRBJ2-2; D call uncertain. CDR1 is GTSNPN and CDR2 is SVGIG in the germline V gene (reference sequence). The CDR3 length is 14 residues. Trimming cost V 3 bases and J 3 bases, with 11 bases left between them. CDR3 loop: CAWRPLGYTGELFF. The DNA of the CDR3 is TGTGCCTGGAGGCCTTTGGGATACACCGGGGAGCTGTTTTTT.

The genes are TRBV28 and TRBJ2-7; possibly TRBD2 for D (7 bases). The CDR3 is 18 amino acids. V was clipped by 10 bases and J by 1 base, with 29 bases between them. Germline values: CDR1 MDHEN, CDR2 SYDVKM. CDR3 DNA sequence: TGTGCCACCGATAGAAAGGGGTTGAAGGGGGGGCGATCCTACGAGCAGTACTTC. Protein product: CATDRKGLKGGRSYEQYF.